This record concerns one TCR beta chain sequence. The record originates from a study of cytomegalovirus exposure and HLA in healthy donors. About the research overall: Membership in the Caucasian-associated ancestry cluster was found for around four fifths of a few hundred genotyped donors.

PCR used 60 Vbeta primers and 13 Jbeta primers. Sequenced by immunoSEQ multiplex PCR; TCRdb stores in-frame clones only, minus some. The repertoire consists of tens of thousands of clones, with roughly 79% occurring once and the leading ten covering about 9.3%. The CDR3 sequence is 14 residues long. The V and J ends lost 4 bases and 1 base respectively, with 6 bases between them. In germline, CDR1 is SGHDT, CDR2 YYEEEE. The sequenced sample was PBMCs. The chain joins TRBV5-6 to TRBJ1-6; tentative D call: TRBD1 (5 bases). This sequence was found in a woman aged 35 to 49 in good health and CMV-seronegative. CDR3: CASSRQSYNSPLHF. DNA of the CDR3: TGTGCCAGCAGCCGACAGTCCTATAATTCACCCCTCCACTTT.